A selection of T cell receptor beta chains follows, all from one sample in a study of cytomegalovirus exposure and HLA in healthy donors. Repertoires were generated with immunoSEQ multiplex PCR, while TCRdb's copy carries only in-frame clones and drops some. The sample records 200,000 to 250,000 clones, 70% to 80% being singletons. The sequencing sample was made of PBMCs. These receptors all come from a male donor in good health and CMV-seronegative. CDR3s leave out the opening cysteine and the closing phenylalanine or tryptophan. Fields, in order: CDR3 length, J gene, V gene, D gene, CDR3 protein. D genes are given only for firm matches.

CDR3 length: 12; J gene: TRBJ1-2; V gene: TRBV5-5; D gene: .; CDR3 protein: ASSLAQVNYGYT
CDR3 length: 14; J gene: TRBJ2-4; V gene: TRBV6-5; D gene: .; CDR3 protein: ASSYGGGEAKNIQY
CDR3 length: 16; J gene: TRBJ2-1; V gene: TRBV5-1; D gene: TRBD2; CDR3 protein: ASSFGGGGGRPNNEQF
CDR3 length: 11; J gene: TRBJ2-3; V gene: TRBV9; D gene: .; CDR3 protein: ASSVSRADTQY
CDR3 length: 12; J gene: TRBJ1-5; V gene: TRBV6-1; D gene: TRBD1; CDR3 protein: ASRGQGAGQPQH
CDR3 length: 13; J gene: TRBJ2-3; V gene: TRBV7-2; D gene: TRBD1; CDR3 protein: ASSSPGTGGNTQY
CDR3 length: 12; J gene: TRBJ2-7; V gene: TRBV6-5; D gene: TRBD2; CDR3 protein: ASRPAGFAYEQY
CDR3 length: 11; J gene: TRBJ2-7; V gene: TRBV5-1; D gene: .; CDR3 protein: ASKVGGAYEQY
CDR3 length: 12; J gene: TRBJ2-7; V gene: TRBV7-9; D gene: TRBD1; CDR3 protein: SSSLVTGTGEQY
CDR3 length: 12; J gene: TRBJ1-1; V gene: TRBV29-1; D gene: TRBD1; CDR3 protein: SVPQGALNTEAF
CDR3 length: 12; J gene: TRBJ2-2; V gene: TRBV10-1; D gene: .; CDR3 protein: ASSELGGTGELF
CDR3 length: 13; J gene: TRBJ2-7; V gene: TRBV5-1; D gene: TRBD2; CDR3 protein: ASSLGTSGFYEQY
CDR3 length: 13; J gene: TRBJ2-1; V gene: TRBV18; D gene: .; CDR3 protein: ASSSARLDHNEQF
CDR3 length: 12; J gene: TRBJ2-7; V gene: TRBV4-1; D gene: TRBD2; CDR3 protein: ASSPGLAAYEQY
CDR3 length: 12; J gene: TRBJ2-3; V gene: TRBV2; D gene: TRBD2; CDR3 protein: ASTPSGSTDTQY
CDR3 length: 9; J gene: TRBJ2-7; V gene: TRBV5-1; D gene: .; CDR3 protein: ASSNSQVLY
CDR3 length: 11; J gene: TRBJ2-7; V gene: TRBV29-1; D gene: .; CDR3 protein: SGGKGLSYEQY
CDR3 length: 16; J gene: TRBJ2-7; V gene: TRBV11-2; D gene: .; CDR3 protein: ASSLGFVLGGDKYEQY
CDR3 length: 12; J gene: TRBJ2-7; V gene: TRBV5-4; D gene: TRBD2; CDR3 protein: ASRMGGVAYEQY
CDR3 length: 13; J gene: TRBJ1-1; V gene: TRBV5-1; D gene: TRBD1; CDR3 protein: ASSSDRGKATEAF
CDR3 length: 10; J gene: TRBJ2-7; V gene: TRBV2; D gene: TRBD1; CDR3 protein: AIPGQGYEQY
CDR3 length: 13; J gene: TRBJ1-5; V gene: TRBV9; D gene: .; CDR3 protein: ASSVEAGGNQPQH
CDR3 length: 16; J gene: TRBJ2-1; V gene: TRBV19; D gene: .; CDR3 protein: ASSLVGGGLSSYNEQF
CDR3 length: 14; J gene: TRBJ2-7; V gene: TRBV7-2; D gene: TRBD2; CDR3 protein: ASSLAGTGGPTEQY
CDR3 length: 12; J gene: TRBJ1-1; V gene: TRBV28; D gene: .; CDR3 protein: ASRTGPRATEAF
CDR3 length: 12; J gene: TRBJ1-5; V gene: TRBV30; D gene: .; CDR3 protein: AWRAQGRNQPQH
CDR3 length: 15; J gene: TRBJ2-2; V gene: TRBV25-1; D gene: TRBD2; CDR3 protein: ASSTGLAGESTGELF
CDR3 length: 14; J gene: TRBJ2-5; V gene: TRBV18; D gene: TRBD1; CDR3 protein: ASSPPTGGRRETQY
CDR3 length: 12; J gene: TRBJ2-7; V gene: TRBV28; D gene: TRBD1; CDR3 protein: ASSYGQGAYEQY
CDR3 length: 12; J gene: TRBJ1-5; V gene: TRBV7-8; D gene: .; CDR3 protein: ASSFRDTGLAQH
CDR3 length: 12; J gene: TRBJ2-3; V gene: TRBV9; D gene: TRBD2; CDR3 protein: ARSVAGGTDTQY
CDR3 length: 14; J gene: TRBJ2-2; V gene: TRBV19; D gene: TRBD1; CDR3 protein: ASSLRTGPSHGELF
CDR3 length: 13; J gene: TRBJ2-2; V gene: TRBV28; D gene: .; CDR3 protein: ASSLSALNTGELF